Below, 26 T cell receptor beta chains from the same sample are listed, as sequenced in a study of CD8 T cells in Susac syndrome. Random hexamers were used to reverse transcribe an amount of about 0.45 to 1 ug RNA. TCRdb passed the immunoSEQ multiplex PCR reads through MiXCR, listing each CDR3 protein once. The data hold tens of thousands of distinct CDR3 sequences, with around nine tenths observed a single time. Source material: CD8+ T cells from PBMCs. These receptors were collected from a human donor with multiple sclerosis.

The rearrangement links TRBV4-3 to TRBJ2-3; 8 positions match TRBD1. Trimming at V came to 0 bases and at J to 0 bases, leaving 5 bases not matched to a gene. CDR1 and CDR2 (germline): LGHNA, YSLEER. The CDR3 spans 17 residues. The CDR3 coding sequence is TGCGCCAGCAGCCAAGATGTGGGGGACAGGAGCACAGATACGCAGTATTTT. Its protein product is CASSQDVGDRSTDTQYF.

This clonotype was picked up one time. The V gene is TRBV3-1, the J gene TRBJ2-2; possibly TRBD2 for D (7 bases). V was pared by 4 bases and J by 1 base, with 13 bases between. Germline V gene lookup returns CDR1 LGHDT and CDR2 YNNKEL (reference sequence). CDR3 size: 16 residues. CDR3 nucleotides: TGTGCCAGCAGCCCCCTGGGGGGGCAGAACACCGGGGAGCTGTTTTTT. This gives the protein CASSPLGGQNTGELFF. Looking up the rest from reference TRBV3-1 and TRBJ2-2 gives the full variable domain: DTAVSQTPKYLVTQMGNDKSIKCEQNLGHDTMYWYKQDSKKFLKIMFSYNNKELIINETVPNRFSPKSPDKAHLNLHINSLELGDSAVYFCASSPLGGQNTGELFFGEGSRLTVL.

The chain employs TRBV4-3 and TRBJ2-1; no reliable D call. Germline CDR1 and CDR2: LGHNA and YSLEER. Trimming cost V 4 bases and J 0 bases, with 10 bases left between them. The CDR3 has 15 residues. The CDR3 here is CASSLERSSYNEQFF. The CDR3 DNA follows: TGCGCCAGCAGCCTAGAGAGGAGCTCCTACAATGAGCAGTTCTTC.

This clonotype was recorded only once. The chain's CDR3 is CSVEVAGLAAYNEQFF. The CDR3 nucleotides read TGCAGCGTTGAGGTTGCGGGACTAGCGGCTTACAATGAGCAGTTCTTC. The chain recombines TRBV29-1 with TRBJ2-1, with TRBD2 identical over 11 bases. Germline V gene data show CDR1 as SQVTM and CDR2 as ANQGSEA. Losses at the gene ends were 3 bases for V and 4 bases for J; bases not matched to a gene: 8. The CDR3 is 16 amino acids.

The V call is TRBV7-9, the J call TRBJ1-1; D unresolved. This CDR3 contains 15 residues. Germline V lookup: CDR1 SEHNR, CDR2 FQNEAQ (reference sequence). V gave up 6 bases and J gave up 2 bases, with 16 bases separating them. The CDR3 region has the DNA TGTGCCAGCAGTGATTCGGGAGAGTTTAACACTGAAGCTTTCTTT. Its translation is CASSDSGEFNTEAFF. Supplemented by reference TRBV7-9 and TRBJ1-1, the full variable domain reads DTGVSQNPRHKITKRGQNVTFRCDPISEHNRLYWYRQTLGQGPEFLTYFQNEAQLEKSRLLSDRFSAERPKGSFSTLEIQRTEQGDSAMYLCASSDSGEFNTEAFFGQGTRLTVV.

The J gene is TRBJ2-7, the V gene TRBV30; 15 nucleotides agree with TRBD2. The CDR3 is made up of 14 amino acids. The V gene's germline CDR1 is GTSNPN and CDR2 SVGIG (reference sequence). V trimming: 3 bases; J trimming: 6 bases; junction bases outside the gene matches: 3. The CDR3 DNA reads as TGTGCCTGGAGCTGGACTAGCGGGAGGGGCGAGCAGTACTTC. Its protein product is CAWSWTSGRGEQYF.

The chain uses TRBV27 and TRBJ1-5; D is uncertain. With 2 bases removed from V and 5 bases from J, the gap between germline ends came to 10 bases. This CDR3 contains 14 residues. The germline gives CDR1 MNHEY, CDR2 SMNVEV (reference sequence). The CDR3 DNA follows: TGTGCCAGCAGTTTAATCGGCCCCCATCAGCCCCAGCATTTT. Amino acid sequence: CASSLIGPHQPQHF.

This rearrangement joins TRBV9 to TRBJ1-3; D might be TRBD1 (5 bases). From germline, CDR1 is SGDLS and CDR2 YYNGEE. CDR3 length: 17 residues. Trimming stripped 4 bases from V and 0 bases from J, with 17 bases between. The CDR3 sequence: CASSRTTGPVSGNTIYF. The DNA for the CDR3 is TGTGCCAGCAGCCGGACCACAGGTCCCGTCTCTGGAAACACCATATATTTT.

This rearrangement joins TRBV4-3 to TRBJ2-1; tentative D call: TRBD2 (6 bases). Germline CDR1 LGHNA, CDR2 YSLEER. Trimming shortened V by 0 bases and J by 8 bases, and 14 bases separated the two germline ends. The CDR3 length is 15 residues. CDR3 nucleotides: TGCGCCAGCAGCCAAGATCTCGGGAGCGGGTATGAGCAGTTCTTC. Its protein is CASSQDLGSGYEQFF.

J is TRBJ2-1 and V is TRBV10-3, with 9 bases lining up with TRBD2. The CDR3 runs 15 residues. Germline CDR1 reads ENHRY; CDR2 reads SYGVKD. The J segment lost 5 bases and the V segment lost 3 bases, leaving 5 bases of the junction unmatched. CDR3 nucleotides: TGTGCCATCAGTGAACGAGCGGGAGGAAACAATGAGCAGTTCTTC. Translating it yields CAISERAGGNNEQFF.

The chain links TRBV7-2 to TRBJ2-7; D may match TRBD1 or TRBD2 (6 bases each). The V end was cut by 1 base, the J end by 0 bases, with 13 bases between. The CDR3 contains 16 residues. Germline V gives CDR1 SGHTA, CDR2 FQGNSA. Written as DNA, the CDR3 is TGTGCCAGCAGCTTAGGCGGGACATTTAGCTCCTACGAGCAGTACTTC. Translated: CASSLGGTFSSYEQYF.

This rearrangement joins TRBV5-6 to TRBJ2-2; TRBD1 agrees at 8 bases. Germline loops: CDR1 SGHDT, CDR2 YYEEEE. Trimming at V came to 2 bases and at J to 8 bases, leaving 8 bases not matched to a gene. This CDR3 spans 15 amino acids. The CDR3 spells CASSFGSGGIGELFF. The CDR3 nucleotides are TGTGCCAGCAGCTTTGGGTCAGGGGGCATTGGGGAGCTGTTTTTT.

J is TRBJ1-1 and V is TRBV20-1; D is possibly TRBD1 (6 bases). Germline V lookup: CDR1 DFQATT, CDR2 SNEGSKA (reference sequence). V lost 6 bases to trimming and J lost 0 bases, with 11 bases between them. CDR3 length: 13 amino acids. The CDR3 DNA follows: TGCAGTGCCACCGGACAGATGAACACTGAAGCTTTCTTT. Protein sequence: CSATGQMNTEAFF.

V usage is TRBV3-1 and J usage is TRBJ1-6, with unresolved D. The CDR3 runs 15 residues. Trimming stripped 0 bases from V and 6 bases from J, with 9 bases between. From germline, CDR1 is LGHDT and CDR2 YNNKEL (reference sequence). The CDR3 sequence: CASSQEWQSNSPLHF. The CDR3 DNA sequence: TGTGCCAGCAGCCAAGAGTGGCAGAGTAATTCACCCCTCCACTTT.

The J gene is TRBJ2-2, the V gene TRBV7-6; no clear D. Trimming took 3 bases from V and 7 from J, leaving 9 bases between them. CDR1 SGHVS and CDR2 FNYEAQ come from the germline V gene. This CDR3 is built from 13 residues. CDR3 coding DNA: TGTGCCAGCAGCTTGGATCTGTACGGGGAGCTGTTTTTT. Translated, it gives CASSLDLYGELFF.

This clonotype was seen once. The chain links TRBV27 to TRBJ2-3; a possible D gene is TRBD2 (6 bases). The CDR3 covers 13 residues. The V end lost 4 bases, the J end lost 4 bases, and 9 bases lay between the germline ends. The germline gives CDR1 MNHEY, CDR2 SMNVEV (reference sequence). In DNA form, the CDR3 reads TGTGCCAGCAGTTCGGAGGGCCCAGATACGCAGTATTTT. Translated, it gives CASSSEGPDTQYF.

CDR3 protein: CASSYGTSGSYEQYF. As DNA, the CDR3 is TGTGCCAGCAGTTACGGGACTAGCGGTTCCTACGAGCAGTACTTC. The chain links TRBV6-5 to TRBJ2-7; 11 nucleotides line up with TRBD2. Germline V lookup: CDR1 MNHEY, CDR2 SVGAGI. The length of the CDR3 is 15 residues. J was trimmed by 1 base and V by 2 bases; bases with no gene match: 1.

The rearrangement links TRBV9 to TRBJ2-1; D possibly corresponds to TRBD2 (5 bases). V was clipped by 0 bases and J by 0 bases, with 13 bases between them. The CDR3 length is 17 residues. Germline CDR1 SGDLS, CDR2 YYNGEE. Here the CDR3 DNA reads TGTGCCAGCAGCGTAGGGCAGCGGCTGAGCTCCTACAATGAGCAGTTCTTC. As protein: CASSVGQRLSSYNEQFF.

The chain combines TRBV10-3 with TRBJ1-1; 10 nucleotides agree with TRBD1. Germline loops: CDR1 ENHRY, CDR2 SYGVKD. The V segment lost 9 bases and the J segment 7 bases; nucleotides outside the gene matches: 2. The CDR3 runs 11 residues. CDR3 protein: CAMTGGGEAFF. The DNA of the CDR3 is TGTGCCATGACAGGGGGCGGTGAAGCTTTCTTT.

The chain recombines TRBV4-3 with TRBJ1-3; D gene ambiguous. The CDR3 is made up of 14 amino acids. Looked up from germline, CDR1 is LGHNA and CDR2 is YSLEER. V lost 0 bases to trimming and J lost 4 bases, with 7 bases between them. CDR3 amino acids: CASSQDSTGNTIYF. As DNA, the CDR3 is TGCGCCAGCAGCCAAGATTCGACAGGAAACACCATATATTTT.

The chain links TRBV6-5 to TRBJ2-1; D not resolved. With 0 bases removed from V and 5 bases from J, the gap between germline ends came to 11 bases. The CDR3 totals 15 residues. The germline V gene encodes CDR1 MNHEY and CDR2 SVGAGI. CDR3: CASSYSRPEDNEQFF. CDR3 coding DNA: TGTGCCAGCAGTTACTCCCGACCCGAAGACAATGAGCAGTTCTTC.

The CDR3 spells CASSGGGLWNEQYF. CDR3 nucleotide sequence: TGTGCCAGCAGCGGAGGGGGACTGTGGAACGAGCAGTACTTC. The V and J genes are TRBV9 and TRBJ2-7; perhaps D is TRBD1 or TRBD2 (6 bases each). CDR3 size: 14 residues. Germline CDR1 SGDLS, CDR2 YYNGEE. The germline V and J ends were trimmed by 3 bases and 5 bases, with 15 bases remaining between them.

The chain has TRBV19 and TRBJ2-7; D gene ambiguous. Germline V gives CDR1 LNHDA, CDR2 SQIVND (reference sequence). Between the trimmed V and J ends, which lost 5 bases and 5 bases, there was a span of 7 bases. The CDR3 runs to 11 residues. CDR3 nucleotides: TGTGCCAGTAGTTCCAGTAACGAGCAGTACTTC. Its translation is CASSSSNEQYF.

This clonotype was counted a single time. The chain uses TRBV7-2 and TRBJ2-7; no clear D gene. The germline V and J ends were trimmed by 1 base and 2 bases, with 12 bases remaining between them. The germline gives CDR1 SGHTA, CDR2 FQGNSA. CDR3 size: 15 residues. CDR3 in amino acids: CASSLGFAGAYEQYF. The DNA for the CDR3 is TGTGCCAGCAGCTTAGGTTTCGCCGGCGCCTACGAGCAGTACTTC. Supplemented by reference TRBV7-2 and TRBJ2-7, the full variable domain reads GAGVSQSPSNKVTEKGKDVELRCDPISGHTALYWYRQSLGQGLEFLIYFQGNSAPDKSGLPSDRFSAERTGGSVSTLTIQRTQQEDSAVYLCASSLGFAGAYEQYFGPGTRLTVT.

This clonotype was detected only a few times. The chain joins TRBV4-1 to TRBJ2-2; D may be TRBD2 (6 bases). Trimming removed 4 bases at V and 3 bases at J, with 15 bases between. In germline, CDR1 is MGHRA, CDR2 YSYEKL. CDR3 length: 16 amino acids. In nucleotides, the CDR3 is TGCGCCAGCAGCCTTAAGCCGGGAGAGGACACCGGGGAGCTGTTTTTT. Translated, it gives CASSLKPGEDTGELFF.

The chain employs TRBV7-9 and TRBJ2-2, with D unresolved. V gave up 5 bases and J gave up 7 bases, with 17 bases separating them. The germline gives CDR1 SEHNR, CDR2 FQNEAQ (reference sequence). There are 15 residues in the CDR3. Written as DNA, the CDR3 is TGTGCCAGCAGCCCGGTCGTGGCTGGCGGCGGGGAGCTGTTTTTT. It translates to CASSPVVAGGGELFF.